The rows below give T cell receptor beta chains drawn from one sample of a study of cytomegalovirus exposure and HLA in healthy donors. The assay was immunoSEQ multiplex PCR, and TCRdb's table has in-frame clones only and misses some. The sample contains about 110,000 clones, more than 65% of which appear only once. The sample consisted of PBMCs. These receptors originate from a man aged 25 to 40 in good health and CMV-seropositive. The conserved cysteine and the conserved F or W are not part of the CDR3 here. Clone size appears in some rows only: once, few, many, or a class for an expanded clone.

V gene,J gene,clone size,CDR3 protein
TRBV7-6,TRBJ2-1,.,ASSLVRASGGDYNEQF
TRBV28,TRBJ1-4,.,ASRPGQGGEWEKLF
TRBV25-1,TRBJ1-1,.,ASSDPGGADTEAF
TRBV29-1,TRBJ2-3,.,SAGDGADTQY
TRBV11-1,TRBJ2-3,.,ASSGSGGGITDTQY
TRBV7-2,TRBJ2-3,.,ASLWTSRGTQY
TRBV7-9,TRBJ2-5,.,ASMAPRETQY
TRBV6-1,TRBJ1-6,.,ASSEDSRANSPLH
TRBV5-6,TRBJ2-7,.,ASSEGQASYEQY
TRBV7-9,TRBJ2-1,once,ASSQGAINEQF
TRBV5-8,TRBJ2-1,.,ASSVGGGYNEQF
TRBV7-2,TRBJ1-2,.,ASSSDRGYYGYT
TRBV25-1,TRBJ2-7,.,ASSLDGYEQY
TRBV28,TRBJ2-2,.,ASTSPSGGTGELF
TRBV10-3,TRBJ2-7,few,AISERTSGGPGGEQY
TRBV7-2,TRBJ1-2,few,ASSPVGVPYGYT
TRBV6-5,TRBJ2-2,.,ASSSQGPTGELF
TRBV29-1,TRBJ2-7,.,SVEGASRDPYEQY
TRBV28,TRBJ2-7,.,ASSLGAGSEQY
TRBV18,TRBJ2-7,few,ASSPSGNSYEQY
TRBV27,TRBJ1-1,.,ASSLRVSTEAF
TRBV4-3,TRBJ2-3,.,ASSQEGLDADTQY
TRBV28,TRBJ1-4,.,ASSRTGGNEKLF
TRBV6-4,TRBJ2-7,few,ASSDPQQGGYEQY
TRBV6-5,TRBJ2-3,few,ASSLEGSRTDTQY
TRBV6-5,TRBJ1-2,.,ASSYGQGRGYT
TRBV7-2,TRBJ1-2,.,ASSLGGGGAGYGYT
TRBV6-5,TRBJ1-5,.,ASSMMEGQPQH
TRBV7-6,TRBJ2-1,.,ASTPFHGLAVRYNEQF
TRBV27,TRBJ1-4,.,ASRRGGDEKLF
TRBV10-2,TRBJ2-5,.,ASSATSGGAQTQY
TRBV5-1,TRBJ1-4,.,ASSLGQALNEKLF
TRBV7-6,TRBJ2-5,few,ASSIQETQY
TRBV4-1,TRBJ2-7,.,ASSQEDTLSSYEQY
TRBV2,TRBJ1-4,few,ASKVLATNEKLF
TRBV15,.,.,ATSRGQLQTYEQY
TRBV28,TRBJ1-1,.,ASSSPTAMNTEAF
TRBV5-1,TRBJ2-7,.,ASSQGGGSVYEQY
TRBV4-3,TRBJ1-5,.,ASSRLQGQPQH
TRBV7-7,TRBJ2-5,.,ASSLTGQGLETQY
TRBV29-1,TRBJ2-3,once,SVEWRVPDTQY
TRBV7-2,TRBJ2-5,few,ASSPRLGGGETQY
TRBV2,TRBJ2-2,.,ASSEVGGTGELF
TRBV7-2,TRBJ2-4,.,ASSLGWRDIQY
TRBV7-2,TRBJ1-2,.,ASSLASAAGLYGYT
TRBV7-9,TRBJ2-1,.,ASSSNRVPYNEQF
TRBV10-3,TRBJ2-2,few,ANGQGEAGELF
TRBV7-2,TRBJ2-1,.,ASSEAGGPYNEQF
TRBV19,TRBJ1-1,.,ASPPTDRDKEAF
TRBV5-1,TRBJ2-5,.,ASSWAPGQGQETQY
TRBV9,TRBJ1-6,.,ASSPASSYNSPLH
TRBV6-6,TRBJ1-5,.,ASSSRHLSNQPQH
TRBV4-1,TRBJ2-1,.,ASTLLAGLYNEQF
TRBV19,TRBJ1-6,.,ASSIRTYNSPLH
TRBV29-1,TRBJ1-2,once,SVDREDIYGYT
TRBV29-1,TRBJ2-1,.,SVNSGYGDNEQF
TRBV7-8,TRBJ2-1,.,ASSLAHVSSYNEQF